This T cell receptor beta chain was identified in a study of blood T cell repertoires in COVID-19 (TCRdb year 2020). Regarding the research as a whole: The collaborator samples originated in the United States, Italy and Spain and spanned the acute and convalescent phases of COVID-19. The prospective study material was composed of cDNA or gDNA derived from T cells, B-cell-depleted T cells, or PBMCs. Deeply sampled blood TCRbeta repertoires from subjects exposed to, actively infected with, or recovered from COVID-19 were included in the dataset. The repertoires were released in a freely available public database intended as a resource for research on the immune response to SARS-CoV-2. The samples were drawn from the first 160 participants of the ongoing ImmuneRACE study and from more than 1,000 subjects provided by 6 global collaborators. Sample metadata almost always included a de-identified subject ID, COVID-19 status, age in years and sex. Where available, HLA class I and class II types were obtained from metadata supplied by the sample provider rather than from assay-based typing. Overall results and qualifications from the work: Clinical and demographic metadata were provided uncurated, with the amount varying by source and participant.

Each collaborating institution followed its own protocols to collect whole blood in K2EDTA tubes. Collaborator samples were shipped for TCRbeta analysis as frozen whole blood, isolated PBMCs, or DNA extracted from either sample type. Points on this clone: Its antigen specificity is not known. The sample holds no much larger clone one base away, and base qualities are not on file.

TCRbeta CDR3 regions were amplified from genomic DNA by means of the immunoSEQ Assay, a bias-controlled multiplex PCR. In the original analysis: The number of nucleated cells in each sample was estimated from the amplification of reference gene primers within the assay. To quantify the absolute abundance of each unique TCRbeta CDR3 rearrangement, sequence reads were collapsed and filtered. For each sample, productive Simpson clonality was calculated by taking the square root of Simpson's diversity index across productive rearrangements. Held by TCRdb, this immuneACCESS table contains in-frame sequences only and omits some clones. Under half of the omission traces to an unresolved V gene where checked; the cause of the rest is unknown. V and J calls and clone size follow that table, whereas D and trimming were derived from the DNA. The table for this sample lists approximately 6,600 clones; 75% to 90% of them were counted only once. The ten largest make up almost 4.5% of the sample.

This TCR came from a man aged 80 or over with active COVID-19. Sequencing used peripheral blood.

Read as DNA, the sequence is TGTGCCACCCGAAGCGGGAGCTTTAATGAGCAGTTCTTC. It translates to CATRSGSFNEQFF. The chain uses TRBV2 and TRBJ2-1, with 8 bases matching TRBD2. After removal of 10 bases from V and 7 bases from J, the junction retains 9 bases not matched to a gene. The CDR3 numbers 13 residues from cysteine through phenylalanine. The sequence is cut down to CDR3 DNA, 39 bases in frame from base 1. The germline V gene sets CDR1 to SNHLY and CDR2 to FYNNEI.